Listed here is a single T cell receptor beta chain. Its antigen is not identified. The sample originates from a study of shared clonotypes between healthy human individuals. Study background: The study used three CD4 naive, three CD4 memory, two CD8 naive and one CD8 memory plate per donor.

CDR3 size: 13 residues. The V gene's germline CDR1 is KGHSH and CDR2 LQKENI. The V and J ends lost 6 bases and 4 bases respectively, with 12 bases between them. Only Caucasian adults living in Nashville, Tennessee made up the donor group. Broader study findings: The naive CD4 repertoires of a few donors were compared, and about 5% of clonotypes were shared. Among donors, sharing of clonotypes was expected to be affected by sequencing depth.

TCRdb's table, derived via immunoSEQ multiplex PCR, lists solely in-frame clones and lacks some. The sample holds 2 million to 2.5 million clones, about nine tenths seen once. Input material: naive CD4+ T cells from PBMCs. The subset was: CD45RA+ positively selected. The receptor comes from a man between 18 and 29 years old in good health. Some clones in this sample may be carry-over from other donors' samples. The genes are TRBV18 and TRBJ1-2; D is possibly TRBD1 (6 bases). The CDR3 loop is CASSIDRSYGYTF. CDR3 DNA sequence: TGTGCCAGCTCCATAGACAGGTCCTATGGCTACACCTTC.